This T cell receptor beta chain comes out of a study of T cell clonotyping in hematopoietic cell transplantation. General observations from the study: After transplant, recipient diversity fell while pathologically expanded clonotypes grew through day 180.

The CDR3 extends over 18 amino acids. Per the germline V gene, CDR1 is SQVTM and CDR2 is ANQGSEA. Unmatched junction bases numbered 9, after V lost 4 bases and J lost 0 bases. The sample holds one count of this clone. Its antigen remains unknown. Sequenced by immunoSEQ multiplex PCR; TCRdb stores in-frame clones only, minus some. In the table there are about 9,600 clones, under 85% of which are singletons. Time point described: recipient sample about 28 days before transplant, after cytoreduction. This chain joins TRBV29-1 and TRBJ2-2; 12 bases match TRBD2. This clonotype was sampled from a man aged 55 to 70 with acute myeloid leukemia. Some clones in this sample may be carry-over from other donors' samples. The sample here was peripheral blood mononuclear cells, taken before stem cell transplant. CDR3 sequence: CSVVLLTSGGPNTGELFF. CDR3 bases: TGCAGCGTTGTGCTCCTAACTAGCGGGGGGCCGAACACCGGGGAGCTGTTTTTT.